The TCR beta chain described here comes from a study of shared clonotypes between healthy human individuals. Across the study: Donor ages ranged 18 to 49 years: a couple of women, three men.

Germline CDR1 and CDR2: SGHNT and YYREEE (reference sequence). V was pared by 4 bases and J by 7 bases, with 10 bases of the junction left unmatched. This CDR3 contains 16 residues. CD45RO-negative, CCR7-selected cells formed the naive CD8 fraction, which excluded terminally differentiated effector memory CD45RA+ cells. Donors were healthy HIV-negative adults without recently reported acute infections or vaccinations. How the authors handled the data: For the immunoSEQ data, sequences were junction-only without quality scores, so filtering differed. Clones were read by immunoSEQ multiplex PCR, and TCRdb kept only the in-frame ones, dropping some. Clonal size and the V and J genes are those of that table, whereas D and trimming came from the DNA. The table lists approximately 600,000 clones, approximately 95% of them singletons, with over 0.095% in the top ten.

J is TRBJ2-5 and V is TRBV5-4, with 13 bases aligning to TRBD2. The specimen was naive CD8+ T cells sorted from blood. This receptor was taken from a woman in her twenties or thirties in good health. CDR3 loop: CASSVGLAGDEGTQYF. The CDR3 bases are TGTGCCAGCAGCGTTGGACTAGCGGGAGATGAGGGGACCCAGTACTTC.